This passage covers 4 T cell receptor beta chains from one sample sequenced in a study of blood T cell repertoires in COVID-19. Clones were sequenced by immunoSEQ multiplex PCR, and TCRdb holds only the in-frame ones, with some missing. Of 200,000 to 250,000 clones in the sample, 85% to 90% were seen once. Sequences were obtained from PBMCs or T cells enriched from blood (not recorded which). These receptors were collected from a woman aged 25 to 39 who had recovered from COVID-19.

The rearrangement joins TRBV28 to TRBJ1-2; 7 nucleotides match TRBD1. Looked up from germline, CDR1 is MDHEN and CDR2 is SYDVKM. The CDR3 runs 16 residues. Trimming removed 1 base from V and 2 bases from J; junction bases left unmatched: 7. DNA for the CDR3: TGTGCCAGCAGTTTATTAGGGACAGCCGCCAACTATGGCTACACCTTC. Protein product: CASSLLGTAANYGYTF.

The chain has TRBV7-2 and TRBJ1-2; the match to TRBD1 covers 8 bases. The germline CDR1 and CDR2 sequences are SGHTA and FQGNSA. Trimming cost V 3 bases and J 4 bases; bases outside gene matches: 10. The CDR3 is made up of 16 amino acids. CDR3 amino acids: CASSFSRGRSGYGYTF. The CDR3 DNA follows: TGTGCCAGCAGCTTTAGCAGGGGGCGCTCCGGCTATGGCTACACCTTC.

The V gene is TRBV7-2, the J gene TRBJ2-3; possibly TRBD2 for D (5 bases). The V end was cut by 4 bases, the J end by 3 bases, with 17 bases between. CDR1 and CDR2 (germline): SGHTA, FQGNSA. The CDR3 has 16 residues. CDR3 nucleotide sequence: TGTGCCAGCAGCTCGAGATATAGCGCCCATACAGATACGCAGTATTTT. It codes for CASSSRYSAHTDTQYF.

On this clone: At the DNA level, this CDR3 is encoded by other sequences in the same sample as well. V is TRBV7-2 and J is TRBJ2-1, with 8 bases matching TRBD2. CDR1 and CDR2 from the germline V gene are SGHTA and FQGNSA. V was clipped by 1 base and J by 1 base; unmatched bases: 6. The CDR3 extends over 17 amino acids. CDR3 bases: TGTGCCAGCAGCTTAGTCCCAAGCGGGAGTTCCTACAATGAGCAGTTCTTC. Protein: CASSLVPSGSSYNEQFF.